The 29 T cell receptor beta chains in this list originate from one sample, sequenced in a study of T cells in localized non-small cell lung cancer. Assay used: immunoSEQ multiplex PCR; TCRdb lists only in-frame clones, some missing. The sample lists roughly 28,000 clones; around four fifths were seen once. The sample here was peripheral blood, taken before any cancer treatment. The receptors here all came from a woman aged 40 to 75 with stage I lung adenocarcinoma.

This chain uses TRBV7-9 with TRBJ2-3; D gene uncertain. Trimming pared 4 bases from V and 6 bases from J, leaving 8 bases between. Germline assignment: CDR1 SEHNR and CDR2 FQNEAQ (reference sequence). The CDR3 consists of 12 residues. The DNA of the CDR3 is TGTGCCAGCAGCTCCACTCTGGATACGCAGTATTTT. Translation gives CASSSTLDTQYF.

Details on this clone: At the DNA level, this CDR3 is encoded by other sequences in the same sample as well. This chain's CDR3 is CASSVGDSLNYGYTF. The CDR3 nucleotides are TGTGCCAGCAGCGTAGGGGACAGTCTGAACTATGGCTACACCTTC. V usage is TRBV9 and J usage is TRBJ1-2; TRBD1 agrees at 7 bases. With V trimmed by 0 bases and J by 2 bases, 4 bases remained unmatched. Germline V gene sequence: CDR1 SGDLS, CDR2 YYNGEE. This CDR3 is 15 amino acids long.

This clone occurred once. This chain joins TRBV11-1 and TRBJ1-2; D might be TRBD1 (6 bases). The CDR3 is 13 residues long. Germline V CDR1 and CDR2: SGHAT, FQDESV (reference sequence). The V and J ends lost 8 bases and 8 bases respectively, with 18 bases between them. The CDR3 nucleotides read TGTGCCAGCGCCCCAGGGGCCTTATGGGGCTACACCTTC. This sequence encodes CASAPGALWGYTF.

The V gene is TRBV9, the J gene TRBJ2-7; 7 nucleotides line up with TRBD2. The CDR3 sequence is 15 residues long. V shed 0 bases and J 4 bases; nucleotides not matched to a gene: 7. Germline CDR1 is SGDLS and CDR2 is YYNGEE. The CDR3 DNA follows: TGTGCCAGCAGCGTAGGGGAGGGAGCAACGTACGAGCAGTACTTC. This translates into CASSVGEGATYEQYF.

This chain uses TRBV4-3 with TRBJ1-2; 9 bases are shared with TRBD1. Germline V gives CDR1 LGHNA, CDR2 YSLEER. The CDR3 runs to 15 residues. The trim removed 0 bases at V and 4 bases at J, leaving 3 bases unmatched. CDR3 DNA sequence: TGCGCCAGCAGCCAAGAGGGACAGGGCGGCTATGGCTACACCTTC. It is translated as CASSQEGQGGYGYTF.

CDR3 loop: CASSLAGGSNEQFF. In DNA, the CDR3 is TGTGCCAGCAGCTTAGCGGGGGGATCCAATGAGCAGTTCTTC. V and J are TRBV11-2 and TRBJ2-1; 7 bases agree with TRBD2. V was clipped by 1 base and J by 6 bases; unmatched bases: 3. Germline V lookup: CDR1 SGHAT, CDR2 FQNNGV. The CDR3 covers 14 residues.

This chain uses TRBV19 with TRBJ2-5; 10 bases align to TRBD1. J was trimmed by 3 bases and V by 5 bases; bases with no gene match: 6. The germline CDR1 and CDR2 sequences are LNHDA and SQIVND (reference sequence). The CDR3 extends over 15 amino acids. CDR3 nucleotide sequence: TGTGCCAGTAGTGATCCGGGACAGGGGAAAGAGACCCAGTACTTC. This translates into CASSDPGQGKETQYF.

CDR3 sequence (DNA): TGTGCCAGCAGCAAAGCGCTGGATCCCTCCGTGGGCTACGAGCAGTACTTC. The encoded protein is CASSKALDPSVGYEQYF. The chain is built from TRBV21-1 and TRBJ2-7. TRBV21-1 is listed as a pseudogene. This CDR3 is 17 amino acids long.

This clone is labeled as medium-sized. The CDR3, as DNA: TGTGCCAGTAAAGCGGGGCGCGGCACAGATACGCAGTATTTT. This sequence encodes CASKAGRGTDTQYF. The V call is TRBV19, the J call TRBJ2-3; 7 bases match TRBD2. J gave up 1 base and V 7 bases, and 5 bases lay outside the gene matches. This CDR3 contains 14 residues. In germline, CDR1 is LNHDA, CDR2 SQIVND (reference sequence).

This clone showed up just once. The genes are TRBV6-5 and TRBJ1-1; TRBD1 is a possible D gene (6 bases). Germline CDR1 and CDR2: MNHEY and SVGAGI. This CDR3 contains 14 residues. V was cut by 4 bases and J by 1 base, with 10 bases left in between. The CDR3: CASSFQGSNTEAFF. The CDR3 DNA is TGTGCCAGCAGTTTCCAGGGGTCGAACACTGAAGCTTTCTTT.

This clone was recorded a few times. This rearrangement joins TRBV19 to TRBJ2-7, with TRBD2 as a possible D gene (5 bases). CDR3 length: 16 amino acids. Germline V gives CDR1 LNHDA, CDR2 SQIVND (reference sequence). Trimming left V 4 bases short and J 4 bases short, with 20 bases between. CDR3 in DNA: TGTGCCAGTAGTACTCCGAGGGCAGGCGGCTATTACGAGCAGTACTTC. This encodes CASSTPRAGGYYEQYF. Based on the CDR3 plus reference TRBV19 and TRBJ2-7, the full variable domain is DGGITQSPKYLFRKEGQNVTLSCEQNLNHDAMYWYRQDPGQGLRLIYYSQIVNDFQKGDIAEGYSVSREKKESFPLTVTSAQKNPTAFYLCASSTPRAGGYYEQYFGPGTRLTVT.

The CDR3 loop reads CASSPVAGGGGGYTF. CDR3 nucleotide sequence: TGTGCCAGTAGCCCCGTTGCAGGGGGTGGTGGAGGCTACACCTTC. The chain links TRBV19 to TRBJ1-2; 7 nucleotides match TRBD1. CDR1 is LNHDA and CDR2 is SQIVND in the germline V gene (reference sequence). The CDR3 length is 15 residues. J gave up 8 bases and V 6 bases, and 15 bases lay outside the gene matches.

The V and J genes are TRBV5-5 and TRBJ1-2; D possibly corresponds to TRBD1 (5 bases). CDR1 SGHKS and CDR2 YYEKEE come from the germline V gene (reference sequence). V was trimmed by 6 bases and J by 2 bases, leaving 14 bases between them. There are 14 residues in the CDR3. The CDR3 sequence: CASTPGTVNYGYTF. The CDR3 DNA reads TGTGCCAGCACCCCGGGGACCGTCAACTATGGCTACACCTTC.

V usage is TRBV21-1 and J usage is TRBJ1-6; TRBD1, the D gene given by the table, was not confirmed from the DNA. TRBV21-1 is deemed a pseudogene. CDR3 length: 16 amino acids. The CDR3 is CASSPGQSSYNSPLHF. DNA for the CDR3: TGTGCCAGCAGTCCCGGACAGAGCTCCTATAATTCACCCCTCCACTTT.

The CDR3 DNA follows: TGTGCCAGCAGCCCAGGACAGGGTGGCAATTCACCCCTCCACTTT. It specifies CASSPGQGGNSPLHF. This sequence joins TRBV7-2 and TRBJ1-6; 8 nucleotides align to TRBD1. The trim removed 5 bases at V and 7 bases at J, leaving 7 bases unmatched. Per the germline V gene, CDR1 is SGHTA and CDR2 is FQGNSA. This CDR3 contains 15 residues.

The J gene is TRBJ1-1, the V gene TRBV19, with 7 bases fitting TRBD1. V dropped 7 bases and J dropped 0; count of bases not matched to a gene: 11. The V gene's germline CDR1 is LNHDA and CDR2 SQIVND (reference sequence). The CDR3 length is 16 residues. The CDR3 spells CASTKVSGQMNTEAFF. In DNA, the CDR3 is TGTGCCAGTACGAAAGTTTCGGGACAGATGAACACTGAAGCTTTCTTT.

The V and J genes are TRBV6-1 and TRBJ2-7; 9 bases align to TRBD1. Looked up from germline, CDR1 is MNHNS and CDR2 is SASEGT. V was pared by 5 bases and J by 8 bases, with 7 bases of the junction left unmatched. The CDR3 covers 13 residues. The CDR3 loop is CASSPLGQGKQYF. CDR3 nucleotides: TGTGCCAGCAGTCCCCTCGGACAGGGGAAGCAGTACTTC.

About this clone itself: Since a much larger clone is just one base distant, this may be a read error. This CDR3 is also generated by other DNA sequences in the sample. The chain uses TRBV27 and TRBJ1-5; D is undetermined. The CDR3 covers 16 residues. From germline, CDR1 is MNHEY and CDR2 SMNVEV (reference sequence). Trimming stripped 5 bases from V and 1 base from J, with 15 bases between. DNA of the CDR3: TGTGCCAGCAGTCCAAGGCCCCCGGGGAGCAATCAGCCCCAGCATTTT. This translates into CASSPRPPGSNQPQHF.

V usage is TRBV5-6 and J usage is TRBJ1-4, with 12 bases identical to TRBD1. CDR3 length: 18 amino acids. Germline CDR1 is SGHDT and CDR2 is YYEEEE. V lost 4 bases and J lost 1; bases outside the gene matches: 8. CDR3 DNA: TGTGCCAGCAGCCCAGGGGACAGGGGGCGTTTAACTAATGAAAAACTGTTTTTT. This codes for CASSPGDRGRLTNEKLFF.

The V gene is TRBV27, the J gene TRBJ1-1; D not certain. Deletions cut 1 base from V and 1 base from J, with 7 bases between. Germline V gives CDR1 MNHEY, CDR2 SMNVEV (reference sequence). This CDR3 spans 14 amino acids. The CDR3 spells CASSLLSGNTEAFF. Written as DNA, the CDR3 is TGTGCCAGCAGTTTATTATCTGGGAACACTGAAGCTTTCTTT.

The V call is TRBV10-2, the J call TRBJ2-4, with D perhaps being TRBD1 or TRBD2 (6 bases each). CDR3 length: 17 residues. Germline assignment: CDR1 WSHSY and CDR2 SAAADI. Trimming stripped 0 bases from V and 3 bases from J, with 15 bases between. This CDR3 reads CASSESGGGLDKNIQYF. Written as DNA, the CDR3 is TGCGCCAGCAGTGAGTCGGGGGGCGGGCTCGACAAAAACATTCAGTACTTC.

This clone was recorded only once. Written as DNA, the CDR3 is TGTGCCAGTAGTCCGCAAGCCTTGAACACTGAAGCTTTCTTT. As protein: CASSPQALNTEAFF. The V gene is TRBV19, the J gene TRBJ1-1; no firm D call. The ends were cut back, 5 bases at V and 0 bases at J, with 10 bases in the middle. This CDR3 has 14 amino acids. Per germline, CDR1 LNHDA and CDR2 SQIVND (reference sequence).

Here the CDR3 reads CASRLPAGGSYTQYF. CDR3 sequence (DNA): TGTGCCAGCAGGCTCCCAGCGGGAGGCTCATATACGCAGTATTTT. The V and J genes are TRBV2 and TRBJ2-3, with TRBD2 matching 9 bases. The CDR3 length is 15 residues. CDR1 and CDR2 from the germline V gene are SNHLY and FYNNEI. J lost 7 bases, V lost 6 bases, and 11 bases had no gene match.

The sample holds a few counts of this clone. This sequence joins TRBV2 and TRBJ2-7; D could derive from TRBD1 or TRBD2 (7 bases each). This CDR3 is 13 amino acids long. Trimming stripped 7 bases from V and 2 bases from J, with 12 bases between. Germline V gene lookup returns CDR1 SNHLY and CDR2 FYNNEI. The CDR3, as DNA: TGTGCCAGCAAGCGGGACAGAACCTACGAGCAGTACTTC. Amino acid sequence: CASKRDRTYEQYF.

The V and J genes are TRBV2 and TRBJ2-5; no firm D call. The germline CDR1 and CDR2 sequences are SNHLY and FYNNEI. The CDR3 contains 14 residues. V lost 6 bases to trimming and J lost 4 bases, with 15 bases between them. The CDR3 spells CASRSDQTGETQYF. CDR3 sequence (DNA): TGTGCCAGCAGAAGCGACCAAACGGGAGAGACCCAGTACTTC.

This clone showed up just a few times. The chain combines TRBV29-1 with TRBJ2-1; TRBD2 matches 8 bases. The germline V gene encodes CDR1 SQVTM and CDR2 ANQGSEA. The CDR3 covers 14 residues. J gave up 2 bases and V 8 bases, and 8 bases lay outside the gene matches. The CDR3 coding sequence is TGCAGCACCTCCGGGGGGGGCACCTACAATGAGCAGTTCTTC. Residues: CSTSGGGTYNEQFF.

The chain joins TRBV18 to TRBJ2-1, with 7 bases identical to TRBD2. The CDR3 spans 15 residues. Germline V CDR1 and CDR2: KGHSH, LQKENI. Trimming cost V 3 bases and J 1 base; bases outside gene matches: 3. The CDR3 reads CASSPIAGSYNEQFF. Written as DNA, the CDR3 is TGTGCCAGCTCACCTATAGCGGGTTCCTACAATGAGCAGTTCTTC. Full variable domain (remainder filled in from reference TRBV18 and TRBJ2-1): NAGVMQNPRHLVRRRGQEARLRCSPMKGHSHVYWYRQLPEEGLKFMVYLQKENIIDESGMPKERFSAEFPKEGPSILRIQQVVRGDSAAYFCASSPIAGSYNEQFFGPGTRLTVL.

The rearrangement links TRBV5-1 to TRBJ2-3; 11 bases are shared with TRBD2. Germline V CDR1 and CDR2: SGHRS, YFSETQ. V lost 2 bases, J lost 5 bases, and 7 bases stayed unmatched. The CDR3 length is 16 residues. The DNA of the CDR3 is TGCGCCAGCAGCTTAATACTAGCGGGGGTCGGAGATACGCAGTATTTT. Its protein is CASSLILAGVGDTQYF.

The CDR3 loop is CASSPGTGGTYEQYF. The CDR3 nucleotides are TGTGCCAGCAGTCCCGGGACAGGGGGAACCTACGAGCAGTACTTC. The chain combines TRBV6-5 with TRBJ2-7; the match to TRBD1 covers 11 bases. The ends lost 5 bases at V and 2 bases at J; junction bases unmatched: 5. CDR1 is MNHEY and CDR2 is SVGAGI in the germline V gene. There are 15 residues in the CDR3.